Below are 9 T cell receptor beta chains sequenced from a single sample in a study of blood T cell repertoires in COVID-19. Assay used: immunoSEQ multiplex PCR; TCRdb lists only in-frame clones, some missing. The sample carries around 46,000 clones, approximately 85% recorded once. The sample consisted of peripheral blood. The source is a human donor in a cohort sampled during active COVID-19.

The chain combines TRBV2 with TRBJ2-1; 8 nucleotides align to TRBD2. The trim removed 3 bases at V and 8 bases at J, leaving 9 bases unmatched. The germline gives CDR1 SNHLY, CDR2 FYNNEI. This CDR3 is built from 15 residues. The CDR3 region has the DNA TGTGCCAGCAGTGAGCTCCAGCGGGGGAGGGATGAGCAGTTCTTC. It yields the protein CASSELQRGRDEQFF.

The gene calls are TRBV3-1 (or the pseudogene TRBV3-2) and TRBJ2-3; weak D call: TRBD2 (5 bases). Germline values: CDR1 LGHDT, CDR2 YNNKEL (reference sequence). V was trimmed by 4 bases and J by 6 bases, leaving 8 bases between them. There are 12 residues in the CDR3. In nucleotides, the CDR3 is TGTGCCAGCAGCCGGAGCGGTGATACGCAGTATTTT. The encoded protein is CASSRSGDTQYF.

The rearrangement joins TRBV27 to TRBJ2-5; 8 bases line up with TRBD2. The germline V gene has CDR1 MNHEY and CDR2 SMNVEV (reference sequence). The CDR3 loop spans 15 amino acids. V was clipped by 6 bases and J by 5 bases; unmatched bases: 11. The CDR3 spells CASSLTGGPGETQYF. DNA of the CDR3: TGTGCCAGCAGCCTGACGGGGGGGCCGGGGGAGACCCAGTACTTC.

The V gene is TRBV25-1, the J gene TRBJ2-5; 8 nucleotides align to TRBD1. This CDR3 has 16 amino acids. The germline CDR1 and CDR2 sequences are MGHDK and SYGVNS. Trimming cost V 1 base and J 4 bases; bases outside gene matches: 8. CDR3 bases: TGTGCCAGCAGTGAATCCCCCAGGGGGCGAATAGAGACCCAGTACTTC. Its translation is CASSESPRGRIETQYF.

The chain combines TRBV10-3 with TRBJ2-5, with D possibly being TRBD1 (6 bases). This CDR3 region has 13 residues. Looked up from germline, CDR1 is ENHRY and CDR2 is SYGVKD. V shed 6 bases and J shed 2 bases, with 10 bases lying between them. DNA for the CDR3: TGTGCCATCAGCAGGGGTGTACAAGAGACCCAGTACTTC. Amino acid sequence: CAISRGVQETQYF.

This chain joins TRBV12-3 or TRBV12-4 and TRBJ2-1; D unresolved. This CDR3 is built from 12 residues. V lost 3 bases and J lost 4, with 4 bases in between. CDR3 coding DNA: TGTGCCAGCAGTTTCGGTTACAATGAGCAGTTCTTC. The encoded protein is CASSFGYNEQFF.

The J gene is TRBJ1-5, the V gene TRBV27, with 11 nucleotides matching TRBD1. Trimming at V came to 6 bases and at J to 3 bases, leaving 4 bases not matched to a gene. Germline lookup yields CDR1 MNHEY and CDR2 SMNVEV (reference sequence). This CDR3 region has 15 residues. The CDR3 bases are TGTGCCAGCAGAAGGGGACAGGGGGTCAATCAGCCCCAGCATTTT. This encodes CASRRGQGVNQPQHF.

The chain carries TRBV15 and TRBJ2-7; TRBD2 matches 7 bases. CDR1 and CDR2 from the germline V gene are LNHNV and YYDKDF (reference sequence). J lost 2 bases, V lost 1 base, and 5 bases had no gene match. CDR3 length equals 15 residues. The CDR3 loop is CATSRGGTNAYEQYF. For the CDR3, the DNA is TGTGCCACCAGCAGAGGAGGGACTAACGCCTACGAGCAGTACTTC.

This sequence joins TRBV11-3 and TRBJ2-3, with 8 positions matching TRBD2. The V and J ends lost 5 bases and 4 bases, in that order; junction bases with no gene match: 5. The CDR3 loop spans 14 amino acids. CDR1 and CDR2 from the germline V gene are SGHNT and YENEEA. CDR3 DNA: TGTGCCAGCAGCCCTGGACTAGCCCCAGATACGCAGTATTTT. This sequence encodes CASSPGLAPDTQYF.